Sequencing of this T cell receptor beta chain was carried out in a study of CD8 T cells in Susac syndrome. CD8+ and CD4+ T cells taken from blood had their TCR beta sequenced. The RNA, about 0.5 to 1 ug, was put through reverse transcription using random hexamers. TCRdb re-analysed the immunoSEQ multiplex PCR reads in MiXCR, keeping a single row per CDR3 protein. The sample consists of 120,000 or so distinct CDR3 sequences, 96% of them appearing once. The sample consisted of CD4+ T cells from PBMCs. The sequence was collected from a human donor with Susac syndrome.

CDR3 nucleotides: TGTGCCAGCCACCTCGGGGGAAATGAAAAACTGTTTTTT. Encoded protein: CASHLGGNEKLFF. The rearrangement links TRBV11-2 to TRBJ1-4; tentatively, D is TRBD1 (5 bases). V lost 8 bases and J lost 5, with 12 bases in between. The CDR3 is made up of 13 amino acids. CDR1 is SGHAT, CDR2 FQNNGV, per germline.